Listed here is a single T cell receptor beta chain. The antigen is not known. The sample comes from a study of naive and memory T cell subsets. Study findings and constraints: A clonotype means one alpha or beta sequence, not an alpha/beta pair.

CMV status came from CD4+ T cell IFNgamma after overnight CMV lysate stimulation of fresh PBMCs. V was trimmed by 0 bases and J by 3 bases, leaving 6 bases between them. The germline V gene encodes CDR1 DFQATT and CDR2 SNEGSKA (reference sequence). This CDR3 is built from 12 residues. An equimolar mix of two oligonucleotides served as the beta constant-region primer for TRBC1 and TRBC2. The ligated cDNA underwent four PCR rounds using SP2 and nested alpha and beta constant-region primers. TCRdb redid the calling of the UMI-ligation and nested PCR reads with MiXCR, one entry per CDR3 protein. The data hold 80,000 or so distinct CDR3 sequences, with roughly 9.2% observed a single time.

The sequencing input was naive CD8+ T cells from blood. This chain joins TRBV20-1 and TRBJ2-7; D may correspond to TRBD1 or TRBD2 (5 bases each). The clonotype was recovered from a human donor in good health. CDR3 nucleotide sequence: TGCAGTGCTAGAGAGAGGGGCTACGAGCAGTACTTC. Protein sequence: CSARERGYEQYF.